The 8 T cell receptor beta chains in this list originate from one sample, sequenced in a study of PD-L1 blockade in urothelial cancer. Using immunoSEQ multiplex PCR, the repertoire was profiled, and TCRdb retains in-frame clones only, with some absent. This table has around 45,000 clones, about 81% appearing once. Time point denoted: pretreatment peripheral blood. Sequenced here: PBMCs, sampled around atezolizumab (anti-PD-L1) treatment. These receptors originate from a man aged 50-59 years with urothelial cancer.

This chain connects TRBV28 to TRBJ1-3, with D uncertain. The CDR3 extends over 15 amino acids. Between the trimmed V and J ends, which lost 2 bases and 2 bases, there was a span of 10 bases. Per the germline V gene, CDR1 is MDHEN and CDR2 is SYDVKM. The chain's CDR3 is CASSLNRLAGNTIYF. The CDR3 nucleotides are TGTGCCAGCAGTTTAAATCGACTAGCTGGAAACACCATATATTTT.

The count of this clone is one. V gene TRBV5-1 combines with J gene TRBJ2-1, with TRBD1 matching over 7 bases. The CDR3 consists of 14 residues. Trimming took 1 base from V and 6 from J; bases not matched to a gene: 4. Germline lookup yields CDR1 SGHRS and CDR2 YFSETQ. The CDR3: CASSLSTGRNEQFF. The CDR3 nucleotides are TGCGCCAGCAGCTTGTCGACAGGGCGCAATGAGCAGTTCTTC.

V is TRBV6-6 and J is TRBJ2-1, with 8 bases lining up with TRBD1. Germline V gives CDR1 MNHNY, CDR2 SVGAGI (reference sequence). The CDR3 totals 16 residues. With 7 bases clipped from V and 7 bases from J, the junction kept 15 bases outside the gene matches. CDR3: CASTPRGRGPRNEQFF. The CDR3 nucleotides are TGTGCCAGCACTCCTCGGGGCAGGGGGCCAAGGAATGAGCAGTTCTTC.

J is TRBJ1-5 and V is TRBV6-6, with 7 bases aligning to TRBD1. With 2 bases clipped from V and 3 bases from J, the junction kept 4 bases outside the gene matches. Looked up from germline, CDR1 is MNHNY and CDR2 is SVGAGI (reference sequence). The CDR3 runs to 15 residues. The CDR3 reads CASSYAGGSNQPQHF. The CDR3 nucleotides are TGTGCCAGCAGTTACGCAGGGGGATCCAATCAGCCCCAGCATTTT.

V is TRBV5-1 and J is TRBJ1-4; D is ambiguous. CDR1 and CDR2 (germline): SGHRS, YFSETQ. V gave up 0 bases and J gave up 3 bases, with 6 bases separating them. The CDR3 spans 14 residues. The CDR3 loop reads CASSLVSANEKLFF. The CDR3 DNA reads TGCGCCAGCAGCTTGGTGTCGGCTAATGAAAAACTGTTTTTT.

V and J are TRBV5-8 and TRBJ1-1; 9 bases match TRBD1. Germline V gene sequence: CDR1 SGHTS, CDR2 YDEGEE. After removal of 3 bases from V and 1 base from J, the junction contained 13 bases not matched to a gene. The CDR3 is 18 amino acids. The CDR3 DNA is TGTGCCAGCAGCTATCGGAGAGCGACAGGGGGTAAGAACACTGAAGCTTTCTTT. This encodes CASSYRRATGGKNTEAFF.

This clone has a handful of counts. The chain has TRBV7-8 and TRBJ2-3; D unresolved. CDR3 length: 12 amino acids. Looked up from germline, CDR1 is SGHVS and CDR2 is FQNEAQ. V lost 4 bases to trimming and J lost 6 bases, with 8 bases between them. CDR3 protein: CASSSVVDTQYF. DNA for the CDR3: TGTGCCAGCAGCTCCGTAGTGGATACGCAGTATTTT.

J is TRBJ1-5 and V is TRBV6-5, with D tentatively TRBD1 (6 bases). The germline V gene has CDR1 MNHEY and CDR2 SVGAGI. Trimming took off 6 bases at V and 3 bases at J, with 12 bases between the two ends. CDR3 length equals 14 residues. The CDR3 nucleotides read TGTGCCAGCAGCGGCACAGGGCCCAATCAGCCCCAGCATTTT. As protein: CASSGTGPNQPQHF.